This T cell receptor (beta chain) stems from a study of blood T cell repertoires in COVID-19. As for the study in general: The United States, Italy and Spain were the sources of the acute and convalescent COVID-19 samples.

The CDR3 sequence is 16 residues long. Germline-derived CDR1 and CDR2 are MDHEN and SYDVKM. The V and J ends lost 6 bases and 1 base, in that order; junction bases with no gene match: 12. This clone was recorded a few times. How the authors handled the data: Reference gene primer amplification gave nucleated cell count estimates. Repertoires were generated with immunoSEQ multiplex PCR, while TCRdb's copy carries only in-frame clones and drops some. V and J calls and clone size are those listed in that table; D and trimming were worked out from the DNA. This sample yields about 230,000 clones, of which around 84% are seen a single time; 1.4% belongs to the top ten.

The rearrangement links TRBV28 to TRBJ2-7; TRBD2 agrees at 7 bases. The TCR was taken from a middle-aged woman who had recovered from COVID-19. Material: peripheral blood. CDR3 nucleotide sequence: TGTGCCAGCAGGTCCGACGGGGGGATGCTATCCTACGAGCAGTACTTC. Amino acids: CASRSDGGMLSYEQYF.